This T cell receptor beta chain comes out of a study of low-dose radiotherapy and immunotherapy resistance in tumors. Study background: At a dose of 200 mg/m2, intravenous cyclophosphamide was given every two weeks, one day before radiation and immunotherapy. Study patients were administered oral aspirin at 300 mg daily for four cycles from cycle 1 day 1.

The TCRs were subjected to amplification over roughly 20 PCR cycles employing a constant-region primer in conjunction with a V-primer adapter. TCRdb recomputed calls from the reads with MiXCR, one row per CDR3 protein. The sample shows some 52,000 distinct CDR3 sequences, around 35% of them seen only once. The time point here: after trial treatment. Treatment specified: LDRT plus nivolumab, ipilimumab, low-dose cyclophosphamide and aspirin (RACIN trial). Those who qualified had advanced solid tumors (lacking tumor-infiltrating lymphocytes). The CDR3 loop spans 16 amino acids. CDR1 is SGHRS and CDR2 is YFSETQ in the germline V gene. With 4 bases clipped from V and 6 bases from J, the junction kept 10 bases outside the gene matches.

The chain is built from TRBV5-1 and TRBJ2-1; 10 bases map to TRBD2. The sequence was collected from a male donor with rectosigmoid adenocarcinoma. Specimen: PBMCs, collected after low-dose radiotherapy plus immunotherapy. CDR3 amino acids: CASSPPPAGGLNEQFF. CDR3 DNA sequence: TGCGCCAGCAGCCCCCCCCCAGCGGGGGGGCTCAATGAGCAGTTCTTC.